This T cell receptor (beta chain) was identified during a study of identical twins. Study-wide points: For cord blood, abundant beta clonotypes had fewer insertions, unlike memory repertoires, which showed none. Models underpredicted monozygotic twin sharing of out-of-frame TCR alpha.

This clonotype was observed a handful of times. The antigen remains undetermined. The V gene's germline CDR1 is SGHDT and CDR2 YYEEEE. The CDR3 runs 15 residues. Trimming shortened V by 3 bases and J by 6 bases, and 13 bases separated the two germline ends. A universal primer site arose from template switching, and cDNA bore unique molecular identifiers. Via MiXCR, TCRdb re-called the 5' RACE reads, giving one row per CDR3 protein. In the table there are around 1.7 million distinct CDR3 sequences, 32% of which are singletons. Healthy Caucasian individuals made up all the donors. Source material: cord blood. This TCR derives from a newborn girl in good health. The J gene is TRBJ1-6, the V gene TRBV5-6; possibly TRBD1 for D (5 bases). In DNA form, the CDR3 reads TGTGCCAGCAGCTCCCAGGGAACTTTTAATTCACCCCTCCACTTT. Its translation is CASSSQGTFNSPLHF.